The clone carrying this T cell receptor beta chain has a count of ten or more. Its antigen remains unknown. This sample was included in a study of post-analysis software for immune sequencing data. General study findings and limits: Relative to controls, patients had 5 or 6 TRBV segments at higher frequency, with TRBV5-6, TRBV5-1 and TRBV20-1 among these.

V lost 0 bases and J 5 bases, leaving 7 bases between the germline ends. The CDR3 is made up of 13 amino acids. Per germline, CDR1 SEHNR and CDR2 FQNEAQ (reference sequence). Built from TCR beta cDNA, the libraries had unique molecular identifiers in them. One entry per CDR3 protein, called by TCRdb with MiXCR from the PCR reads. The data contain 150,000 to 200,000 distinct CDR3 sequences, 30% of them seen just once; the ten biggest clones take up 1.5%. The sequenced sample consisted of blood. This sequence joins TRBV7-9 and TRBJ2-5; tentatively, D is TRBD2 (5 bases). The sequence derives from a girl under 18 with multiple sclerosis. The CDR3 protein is CASSLAGVETQYF. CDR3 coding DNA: TGTGCCAGCAGCTTAGCGGGAGTGGAGACCCAGTACTTC.